These 26 T cell receptor beta chains share one sample of origin, sequenced in a study. The assay was immunoSEQ multiplex PCR, and TCRdb's table has in-frame clones only and misses some. Seen here are tens of thousands of clones, around 93% observed once, and the top ten hold 4% to 4.5%. Sample: PBMCs. The receptor source for this set is a man between 35 and 55 years old with rheumatoid arthritis.

This sequence joins TRBV6-2 or TRBV6-3 and TRBJ2-7, with D unclear. The germline V gene has CDR1 MNHEY and CDR2 SVGEGT. The CDR3 contains 13 residues. V was pared by 0 bases and J by 4 bases, with 7 bases between. This CDR3 is CASSYSGKYEQYF. Written as DNA, the CDR3 is TGTGCCAGCAGTTACTCGGGGAAATACGAGCAGTACTTC.

The rearrangement links TRBV3-1 (or the pseudogene TRBV3-2) to TRBJ1-1; D gene uncertain. The V gene's germline CDR1 is LGHDT and CDR2 YNNKEL (reference sequence). V dropped 4 bases and J dropped 2 bases, with 8 bases sitting between them. This CDR3 is built from 13 residues. The CDR3 spells CASSRGYNTEAFF. The CDR3, as DNA: TGTGCCAGCAGCCGAGGATACAACACTGAAGCTTTCTTT.

The rearrangement uses TRBV7-9 and TRBJ2-7; TRBD2 might be the D (5 bases). The CDR3 has 14 residues. From germline, CDR1 is SEHNR and CDR2 FQNEAQ (reference sequence). V lost 5 bases and J lost 3, with 14 bases in between. In nucleotides, the CDR3 is TGTGCCAGCAGCAGGGCCAGCGGACGCTACGAGCAGTACTTC. It encodes CASSRASGRYEQYF.

This chain uses TRBV5-1 with TRBJ2-1; 12 positions agree with TRBD2. Germline assignment: CDR1 SGHRS and CDR2 YFSETQ. After removal of 4 bases from V and 0 bases from J, the junction contained 8 bases not matched to a gene. The CDR3 is 18 residues long. CDR3 loop: CASSRRTSGDASYNEQFF. The CDR3, as DNA: TGCGCCAGCAGCCGCAGGACTAGCGGGGACGCCTCCTACAATGAGCAGTTCTTC.

V is TRBV6-4 and J is TRBJ2-7, with TRBD2 matching over 14 bases. CDR3 length equals 18 residues. The trim removed 5 bases at V and 2 bases at J, leaving 11 bases unmatched. The germline V gene has CDR1 MRHNA and CDR2 SNTAGT. The CDR3 nucleotides are TGTGCCAGCAGTAGGACTAGCGGGGGGCAACTGGGGGCCTACGAGCAGTACTTC. Protein: CASSRTSGGQLGAYEQYF.

This clone was counted a single time. This rearrangement joins TRBV7-3 to TRBJ2-3; D may match TRBD1 or TRBD2 (6 bases each). Germline values: CDR1 SGHTA, CDR2 FQGTGA. Deletions cut 4 bases from V and 2 bases from J, with 16 bases between. This CDR3 region has 16 residues. The CDR3 bases are TGTGCCAGCAGCTCCGGAGGGGGAACGTCCACAGATACGCAGTATTTT. This encodes CASSSGGGTSTDTQYF.

The chain joins TRBV7-2 to TRBJ2-1; 8 nucleotides align to TRBD2. The CDR3 has 16 residues. Trimming removed 3 bases from V and 1 base from J; junction bases left unmatched: 5. Germline V gene sequence: CDR1 SGHTA, CDR2 FQGNSA. CDR3 sequence reads: CASSFGLAGSYNEQFF. The CDR3 DNA is TGTGCCAGCAGCTTTGGCCTAGCGGGTTCCTACAATGAGCAGTTCTTC.

The chain recombines TRBV30 with TRBJ2-3; no clear D gene. From germline, CDR1 is GTSNPN and CDR2 SVGIG (reference sequence). This CDR3 spans 11 amino acids. Trimming shortened V by 0 bases and J by 11 bases, and 9 bases separated the two germline ends. CDR3 nucleotides: TGTGCCTGGAGTGTAGATGGGGAGCAGTATTTT. This encodes CAWSVDGEQYF.

The genes are TRBV27 and TRBJ2-7; D is unresolved. CDR1 is MNHEY, CDR2 SMNVEV, per germline (reference sequence). This CDR3 has 12 residues. V shed 1 base and J shed 6 bases, with 7 bases lying between them. CDR3 sequence: CASSLLAGEQYF. The DNA for the CDR3 is TGTGCCAGCAGTTTATTGGCAGGCGAGCAGTACTTC.

The rearrangement joins TRBV9 to TRBJ1-1; no clear D. Germline CDR1 SGDLS, CDR2 YYNGEE. The V gene lost 3 bases and the J gene lost 0 bases, with 18 bases spanning the gap. The CDR3 has 17 residues. CDR3 protein: CASSAGLIGAMNTEAFF. CDR3 DNA: TGTGCCAGCAGCGCGGGGTTAATAGGCGCAATGAACACTGAAGCTTTCTTT.

V is TRBV28 and J is TRBJ1-1, with D perhaps TRBD1 (5 bases). This CDR3 comprises 16 residues. CDR1 and CDR2 (germline): MDHEN, SYDVKM. V shed 6 bases and J shed 0 bases, with 17 bases lying between them. The CDR3 DNA sequence: TGTGCCAGCAGAAGGCACGCGACAGCGTTGAACACTGAAGCTTTCTTT. Translation gives CASRRHATALNTEAFF.

The chain joins TRBV11-2 to TRBJ2-2, with D tentatively TRBD1 or TRBD2 (5 bases each). Trimming took 1 base from V and 2 from J, leaving 8 bases between them. The CDR3 sequence is 15 residues long. The germline CDR1 and CDR2 sequences are SGHAT and FQNNGV. The DNA for the CDR3 is TGTGCCAGCAGCTTAGGTGGGGGTAACACCGGGGAGCTGTTTTTT. As protein: CASSLGGGNTGELFF.

This clone was seen a handful of times. This chain uses TRBV6-5 with TRBJ1-3, with D hard to call. This CDR3 comprises 13 residues. Looked up from germline, CDR1 is MNHEY and CDR2 is SVGAGI. Trimming shortened V by 4 bases and J by 2 bases, and 6 bases separated the two germline ends. The CDR3: CASSSLAGNTIYF. In DNA form, the CDR3 reads TGTGCCAGCAGTTCGCTGGCTGGAAACACCATATATTTT.

The chain carries TRBV2 and TRBJ1-5; maybe TRBD1 (5 bases). Germline CDR1 is SNHLY and CDR2 is FYNNEI. The CDR3 has 15 residues. The ends were cut back, 3 bases at V and 2 bases at J, with 11 bases in the middle. The CDR3 coding sequence is TGTGCCAGCAGTGAGGGGGGGGATGGCAATCAGCCCCAGCATTTT. It is translated as CASSEGGDGNQPQHF. The full variable domain, its missing parts supplied by reference TRBV2 and TRBJ1-5, is EPEVTQTPSHQVTQMGQEVILRCVPISNHLYFYWYRQILGQKVEFLVSFYNNEISEKSEIFDDQFSVERPDGSNFTLKIRSTKLEDSAMYFCASSEGGDGNQPQHFGDGTRLSIL.

The rearrangement uses TRBV3-1 (or the pseudogene TRBV3-2) and TRBJ1-2; D is undetermined. Germline CDR1 and CDR2: LGHDT and YNNKEL (reference sequence). Trimming took off 1 base at V and 6 bases at J, with 9 bases between the two ends. The CDR3 is made up of 13 amino acids. The CDR3 bases are TGTGCCAGCAGCCAAGCGGGCAGACATGGCTACACCTTC. Translating it yields CASSQAGRHGYTF.

This clone was seen a single time. The V gene is TRBV6-2 or TRBV6-3, the J gene TRBJ2-4; D is uncertain. The CDR3 contains 16 residues. Trimming pared 0 bases from V and 1 base from J, leaving 10 bases between. Germline V gives CDR1 MNHEY, CDR2 SVGEGT. CDR3 amino acids: CASSYSRPPAKNIQYF. CDR3 DNA: TGTGCCAGCAGTTACTCGCGTCCTCCGGCCAAAAACATTCAGTACTTC.

The genes are TRBV5-1 and TRBJ2-2, with D unresolved. Trimming removed 3 bases from V and 6 bases from J, with 6 bases in between. CDR1 is SGHRS, CDR2 YFSETQ, per germline. This CDR3 is built from 12 residues. The CDR3 nucleotides are TGCGCCAGCAGCTACCTTTCCGGGGAGCTGTTTTTT. It encodes CASSYLSGELFF.

This chain links TRBV6-5 with TRBJ2-5; 8 bases match TRBD1. This CDR3 contains 13 residues. Germline CDR1 and CDR2: MNHEY and SVGAGI. With 4 bases clipped from V and 5 bases from J, the junction kept 3 bases outside the gene matches. The DNA of the CDR3 is TGTGCCAGCAGTTGGACAGGGATGGAGACCCAGTACTTC. This encodes CASSWTGMETQYF.

The V gene is TRBV6-5, the J gene TRBJ1-2, with 12 bases lining up with TRBD1. Germline CDR1 reads MNHEY; CDR2 reads SVGAGI. The length of the CDR3 is 14 residues. The J segment lost 7 bases and the V segment lost 6 bases, leaving 6 bases of the junction unmatched. CDR3 in amino acids: CASRGDRGLVGYTF. The CDR3 DNA follows: TGTGCCAGCAGGGGGGACAGGGGGCTTGTTGGCTACACCTTC.

Comments on this clone: This specimen includes other DNA sequences encoding the same CDR3. This chain joins TRBV19 and TRBJ1-1, with 7 bases that match TRBD1. Looked up from germline, CDR1 is LNHDA and CDR2 is SQIVND (reference sequence). The V segment lost 5 bases and the J segment 2 bases; nucleotides outside the gene matches: 2. CDR3 length equals 13 residues. DNA for the CDR3: TGTGCCAGTAGTGGGACAGCAAACACTGAAGCTTTCTTT. Translation gives CASSGTANTEAFF.

J is TRBJ1-4 and V is TRBV7-9; TRBD1 matches at 8 bases. Germline V lookup: CDR1 SEHNR, CDR2 FQNEAQ (reference sequence). The junction had 13 bases not matched to a gene; V was cut back by 5 bases and J by 8 bases. The CDR3 runs to 16 residues. CDR3 DNA: TGTGCCAGCAGCCTCCTGGGACAGGTCTCGAGGGAAAAACTGTTTTTT. Translation: CASSLLGQVSREKLFF.

This clone has just one count. The rearrangement links TRBV4-2 to TRBJ2-3; 7 bases align to TRBD1. V lost 1 base to trimming and J lost 0 bases; unmatched junction nucleotides: 1. The CDR3 contains 15 residues. Per germline, CDR1 LGHNA and CDR2 YNFKEQ. The CDR3 region has the DNA TGTGCCAGCAGCCAAGGGGACAGCAGCACAGATACGCAGTATTTT. It translates to CASSQGDSSTDTQYF.

This clone was found a few times. V gene TRBV9 combines with J gene TRBJ1-6, with TRBD1 matching 7 bases. The trim removed 3 bases at V and 7 bases at J, leaving 4 bases unmatched. The CDR3 runs 14 residues. In germline, CDR1 is SGDLS, CDR2 YYNGEE. CDR3 in amino acids: CASSAGQPNSPLHF. The CDR3 DNA sequence: TGTGCCAGCAGCGCGGGACAGCCCAATTCACCCCTCCACTTT.

The chain employs TRBV5-4 and TRBJ2-1, with 10 bases lining up with TRBD2. Germline CDR1 reads SGHNT; CDR2 reads YYREEE (reference sequence). The V and J ends lost 3 bases and 6 bases, in that order; junction bases with no gene match: 9. CDR3 length: 16 residues. CDR3: CASSSQAGGRVNEQFF. DNA of the CDR3: TGTGCCAGCAGCTCTCAAGCGGGAGGGCGGGTCAATGAGCAGTTCTTC.

V and J are TRBV6-5 and TRBJ2-7; D possibly uses TRBD1 or TRBD2 (5 bases each). CDR3 length: 14 amino acids. Trimming cost V 0 bases and J 2 bases, with 8 bases left between them. In germline, CDR1 is MNHEY, CDR2 SVGAGI. The CDR3, as DNA: TGTGCCAGCAGTTACTCGAGGGGAACCTACGAGCAGTACTTC. Protein product: CASSYSRGTYEQYF.

The genes are TRBV18 and TRBJ1-4, with TRBD1 identical over 7 bases. This CDR3 is 14 amino acids long. Germline-derived CDR1 and CDR2 are KGHSH and LQKENI. V gave up 3 bases and J gave up 6 bases; unmatched junction bases: 4. As DNA, the CDR3 is TGTGCCAGCTCACCCGAGGGGGCGGATGAAAAACTGTTTTTT. It is translated as CASSPEGADEKLFF.